Below are 19 T cell receptor beta chains sequenced from a single sample in a study of OX40 agonist ivuxolimab in advanced cancers. Library preparation employed the immunoSEQ multiplex PCR assay. Drawn from immuneACCESS, this table holds only the in-frame rearrangements with V and J called that TCRdb kept. Clones are partly lost; checked studies trace under half to an unresolved V gene and leave the rest unexplained. For this sample there are 52,000 or so clones; roughly 89% appear just once. The top ten hold almost 0.65% of the sample. This sample comprised CD4+ or CD8+ T cells sorted from blood, obtained in a trial of the OX40 agonist ivuxolimab. The receptor source for this set is an adult with an advanced solid tumor such as melanoma, head and neck, liver or kidney cancer.

The chain uses TRBV2 and TRBJ2-7; the match to TRBD2 covers 7 bases. Trimming cost V 4 bases and J 7 bases; bases outside gene matches: 13. Germline V gene sequence: CDR1 SNHLY, CDR2 FYNNEI. The CDR3 loop spans 15 amino acids. CDR3 nucleotides: TGTGCCAGCAGTGGACCCTATGCGGGGGAGGTTGAGCAGTACTTC. Translated, it gives CASSGPYAGEVEQYF.

This clone was recorded once. V and J are TRBV4-1 and TRBJ2-3; the D is unclear. V lost 4 bases and J lost 8, with 13 bases in between. Germline V gene lookup returns CDR1 MGHRA and CDR2 YSYEKL. This CDR3 is 13 amino acids long. The CDR3 DNA reads as TGCGCCAGCAGCCCTGACGGGTGGGGTACGCAGTATTTT. Translating it yields CASSPDGWGTQYF.

Of note for this clone: The sample contains more than one DNA sequence encoding this CDR3. The chain recombines TRBV11-3 with TRBJ2-7; a weak D match, TRBD2 (6 bases). In germline, CDR1 is SGHNT, CDR2 YENEEA. The CDR3 length is 13 residues. Trimming stripped 3 bases from V and 0 bases from J, with 6 bases between. CDR3 protein: CASSLGGSYEQYF. CDR3 coding DNA: TGTGCCAGCAGCTTGGGGGGCTCCTACGAGCAGTACTTC. Filled out from reference TRBV11-3 and TRBJ2-7, the complete variable domain reads EAGVVQSPRYKIIEKKQPVAFWCNPISGHNTLYWYLQNLGQGPELLIRYENEEAVDDSQLPKDRFSAERLKGVDSTLKIQPAELGDSAVYLCASSLGGSYEQYFGPGTRLTVT.

The chain recombines TRBV19 with TRBJ2-7, with 9 nucleotides matching TRBD2. Germline loops: CDR1 LNHDA, CDR2 SQIVND (reference sequence). Trimming removed 3 bases from V and 2 bases from J; junction bases left unmatched: 5. This CDR3 comprises 15 residues. CDR3 DNA: TGTGCCAGTAGTATGGTGGCGGGAGGGGCCTACGAGCAGTACTTC. Amino acid sequence: CASSMVAGGAYEQYF.

CDR3 amino acids: CASSWGQSINYGYTF. The CDR3 nucleotides are TGTGCCAGCAGCTGGGGACAGTCAATTAACTATGGCTACACCTTC. The V call is TRBV5-6, the J call TRBJ1-2, with 7 bases matching TRBD1. The CDR3 has 15 residues. The J segment lost 1 base and the V segment lost 3 bases, leaving 6 bases of the junction unmatched. Germline V CDR1 and CDR2: SGHDT, YYEEEE.

This clone was found a few times. The chain carries TRBV5-1 and TRBJ1-6; D is possibly TRBD1 (6 bases). CDR1 is SGHRS and CDR2 is YFSETQ in the germline V gene. The V end lost 3 bases, the J end lost 0 bases, and 16 bases lay between the germline ends. The CDR3 sequence is 18 residues long. The CDR3 DNA reads TGCGCCAGCAGCTCGGACAGCCGAAAGAGCTCCTATAATTCACCCCTCCACTTT. Translating gives CASSSDSRKSSYNSPLHF.

This chain links TRBV28 with TRBJ2-7, with a possible D match to TRBD1 (6 bases). V lost 5 bases and J 5 bases, leaving 16 bases between the germline ends. CDR3 length: 14 amino acids. The germline V gene has CDR1 MDHEN and CDR2 SYDVKM. The CDR3 protein is CASSDNRVNHEQYF. CDR3 bases: TGTGCCAGCAGTGACAACAGGGTGAATCACGAGCAGTACTTC.

This clone was seen just once. The J gene is TRBJ1-1, the V gene TRBV19; D possibly corresponds to TRBD1 (6 bases). From germline, CDR1 is LNHDA and CDR2 SQIVND (reference sequence). The CDR3 sequence is 15 residues long. Trimming took off 2 bases at V and 6 bases at J, with 16 bases between the two ends. CDR3 sequence (DNA): TGTGCCAGTAGTATAAGGCCCACAGGGTGGGCTGAAGCTTTCTTT. Amino acids: CASSIRPTGWAEAFF.

The CDR3 DNA reads as TGTGCCAGCAGTGACGGGGGGAGCACAGATACGCAGTATTTT. Protein: CASSDGGSTDTQYF. The rearrangement links TRBV25-1 to TRBJ2-3, with TRBD2 identical over 7 bases. The CDR3 is made up of 14 amino acids. V was pared by 3 bases and J by 0 bases, with 0 bases of the junction left unmatched. Germline assignment: CDR1 MGHDK and CDR2 SYGVNS.

The chain combines TRBV7-9 with TRBJ2-3; 10 bases map to TRBD2. The length of the CDR3 is 15 residues. Germline CDR1 and CDR2: SEHNR and FQNEAQ (reference sequence). J lost 3 bases, V lost 2 bases, and 2 bases had no gene match. The CDR3 nucleotides read TGTGCCAGCAGCTTATCGGGACTAGCGACAGATACGCAGTATTTT. It codes for CASSLSGLATDTQYF.

The rearrangement links TRBV5-1 to TRBJ2-5; 7 bases agree with TRBD1. The CDR3 is 15 amino acids. V trimming: 3 bases; J trimming: 1 base; junction bases outside the gene matches: 6. Germline assignment: CDR1 SGHRS and CDR2 YFSETQ. CDR3 nucleotide sequence: TGCGCCAGCAGCTGGGGGACAGTCAGCCAAGAGACCCAGTACTTC. Residues: CASSWGTVSQETQYF.

This chain links TRBV21-1 with TRBJ2-3; the table names TRBD1, a call not compared with the DNA. TRBV21-1 is a pseudogene. The CDR3 is made up of 15 amino acids. CDR3 nucleotide sequence: TGTGCCAGCAGCAAAGTATTCAGATGCACAGATACGCAGTATTTT. Amino acids: CASSKVFRCTDTQYF.

The chain combines TRBV7-2 with TRBJ2-1, with TRBD2 as a possible D gene (5 bases). This CDR3 region has 16 residues. The germline V and J ends were trimmed by 4 bases and 0 bases, with 13 bases remaining between them. Germline V CDR1 and CDR2: SGHTA, FQGNSA. The CDR3 is CASSYRTSSSYNEQFF. The DNA for the CDR3 is TGTGCCAGCAGCTACCGGACTTCAAGCTCCTACAATGAGCAGTTCTTC. The full variable domain, in which reference TRBV7-2 and TRBJ2-1 provide the parts outside the CDR3, is GAGVSQSPSNKVTEKGKDVELRCDPISGHTALYWYRQSLGQGLEFLIYFQGNSAPDKSGLPSDRFSAERTGGSVSTLTIQRTQQEDSAVYLCASSYRTSSSYNEQFFGPGTRLTVL.

This sequence joins TRBV5-4 and TRBJ2-7; 9 bases map to TRBD2. CDR1 SGHNT and CDR2 YYREEE come from the germline V gene (reference sequence). The CDR3 totals 15 residues. After removal of 4 bases from V and 4 bases from J, the junction contained 9 bases not matched to a gene. The CDR3: CASSLSGGLLYEQYF. DNA of the CDR3: TGTGCCAGCAGCCTTAGCGGGGGCCTCCTTTACGAGCAGTACTTC.

In DNA form, the CDR3 reads TGCGCCAGCAGCTTGGCCGGACCTCAAGAGACCCAGTACTTC. It encodes CASSLAGPQETQYF. The chain links TRBV5-1 to TRBJ2-5; D uncertain. The V end lost 0 bases, the J end lost 2 bases, and 8 bases lay between the germline ends. CDR3 length equals 14 residues. Germline assignment: CDR1 SGHRS and CDR2 YFSETQ. Complete variable domain (other parts from reference TRBV5-1 and TRBJ2-5): KAGVTQTPRYLIKTRGQQVTLSCSPISGHRSVSWYQQTPGQGLQFLFEYFSETQRNKGNFPGRFSGRQFSNSRSEMNVSTLELGDSALYLCASSLAGPQETQYFGPGTRLLVL.

This CDR3 is CASSSGLAGGIYEQYF. The CDR3, as DNA: TGCGCCAGCAGCTCGGGACTAGCGGGAGGGATCTACGAGCAGTACTTC. The chain uses TRBV5-1 and TRBJ2-7; 16 bases map to TRBD2. CDR1 and CDR2 from the germline V gene are SGHRS and YFSETQ. The CDR3 length is 16 residues. V lost 3 bases, J lost 3 bases, and 3 bases stayed unmatched.

The gene calls are TRBV5-1 and TRBJ1-1; D is ambiguous. V lost 0 bases and J 0 bases, leaving 9 bases between the germline ends. The CDR3 totals 15 residues. In germline, CDR1 is SGHRS, CDR2 YFSETQ. CDR3 amino acids: CASSLGAVMNTEAFF. The CDR3 DNA reads TGCGCCAGCAGCTTGGGGGCAGTGATGAACACTGAAGCTTTCTTT.

The chain employs TRBV7-2 and TRBJ1-5; weak D call: TRBD1 (6 bases). From germline, CDR1 is SGHTA and CDR2 FQGNSA. V was shortened by 1 base and J by 7 bases, with 14 bases between the two germline ends. This CDR3 has 15 amino acids. The CDR3 protein is CASSLGVGQHQPQHF. CDR3 bases: TGTGCCAGCAGCTTAGGAGTCGGACAGCACCAGCCCCAGCATTTT.

The chain recombines TRBV7-9 with TRBJ1-5; TRBD1 might be the D (6 bases). Germline assignment: CDR1 SEHNR and CDR2 FQNEAQ (reference sequence). The V and J ends lost 5 bases and 2 bases respectively, with 13 bases between them. The length of the CDR3 is 15 residues. In DNA form, the CDR3 reads TGTGCCAGCAGCCTACAGGGAGAGGGCAATCAGCCCCAGCATTTT. Protein: CASSLQGEGNQPQHF. The full variable domain, completed using reference TRBV7-9 and TRBJ1-5, is DTGVSQNPRHKITKRGQNVTFRCDPISEHNRLYWYRQTLGQGPEFLTYFQNEAQLEKSRLLSDRFSAERPKGSFSTLEIQRTEQGDSAMYLCASSLQGEGNQPQHFGDGTRLSIL.